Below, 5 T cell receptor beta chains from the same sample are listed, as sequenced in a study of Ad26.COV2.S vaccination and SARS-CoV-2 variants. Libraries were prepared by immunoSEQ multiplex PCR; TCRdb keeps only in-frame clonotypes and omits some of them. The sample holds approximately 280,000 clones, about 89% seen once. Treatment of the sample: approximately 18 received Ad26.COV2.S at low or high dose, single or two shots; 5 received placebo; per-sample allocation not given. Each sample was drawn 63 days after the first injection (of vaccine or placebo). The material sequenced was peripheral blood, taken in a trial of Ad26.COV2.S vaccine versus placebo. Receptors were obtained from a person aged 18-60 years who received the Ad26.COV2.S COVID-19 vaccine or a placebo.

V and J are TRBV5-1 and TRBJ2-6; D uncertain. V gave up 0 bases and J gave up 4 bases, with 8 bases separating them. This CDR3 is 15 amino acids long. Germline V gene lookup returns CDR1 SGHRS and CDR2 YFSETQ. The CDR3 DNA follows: TGCGCCAGCAGCTTGGAAGTCGCCGGGGCCAACGTCCTGACTTTC. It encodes CASSLEVAGANVLTF.

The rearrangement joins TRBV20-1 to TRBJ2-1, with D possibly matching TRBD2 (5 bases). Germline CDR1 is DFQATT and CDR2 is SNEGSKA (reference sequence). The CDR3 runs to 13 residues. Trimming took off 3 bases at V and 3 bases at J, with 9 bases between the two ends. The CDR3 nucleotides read TGCAGTGCTAGTCCAGCGGTCTACAATGAGCAGTTCTTC. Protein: CSASPAVYNEQFF.

This CDR3 is CASSFPAGVYEQYF. Written as DNA, the CDR3 is TGTGCCAGCAGCTTTCCGGCAGGGGTCTACGAGCAGTACTTC. The chain uses TRBV11-1 and TRBJ2-7; tentatively, D is TRBD1 (6 bases). Trimming cost V 3 bases and J 3 bases, with 12 bases left between them. Germline values: CDR1 SGHAT, CDR2 FQDESV (reference sequence). This CDR3 region has 14 residues.

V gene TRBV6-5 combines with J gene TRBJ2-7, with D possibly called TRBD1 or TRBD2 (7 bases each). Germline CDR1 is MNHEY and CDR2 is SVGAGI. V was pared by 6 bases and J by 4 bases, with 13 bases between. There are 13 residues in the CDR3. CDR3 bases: TGTGCCAGCAGCAGGGGGGGGATTTACGAGCAGTACTTC. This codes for CASSRGGIYEQYF.

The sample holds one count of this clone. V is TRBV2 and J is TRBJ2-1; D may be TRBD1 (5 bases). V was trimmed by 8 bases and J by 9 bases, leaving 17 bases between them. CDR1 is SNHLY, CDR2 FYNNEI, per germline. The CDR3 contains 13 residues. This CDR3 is CASLFLQATEQFF. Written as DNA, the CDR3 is TGTGCCAGCCTATTCTTACAGGCTACTGAGCAGTTCTTC.